This T cell receptor (beta chain) was identified in a study of blood T cell repertoires in COVID-19. Study-wide background: Samples representing acute and convalescent COVID-19 were sourced from the United States, Italy and Spain. Sources were T cells, B-cell-depleted T cells, or PBMCs; the material itself was cDNA or gDNA.

Germline values: CDR1 MNHEY, CDR2 SVGAGI. This CDR3 is built from 14 residues. V was clipped by 4 bases and J by 9 bases; unmatched bases: 6. This clone was recorded at least ten times. Original processing notes: Estimation of nucleated cell counts relied on the amplification of reference gene primers. TCRdb's copy holds only in-frame clones and misses some; the assay was immunoSEQ multiplex PCR. V and J calls and clone size come straight from that table; D and trimming were deduced from the DNA. The table lists around 160,000 clones, around 80% of them singletons, with roughly 15% in the top ten. This rearrangement joins TRBV6-5 to TRBJ1-6, with TRBD1 matching over 7 bases. Sequenced: peripheral blood. The source of this sequence is a human donor with acute or convalescent COVID-19. The donor label of this sample is uncertain. CDR3 sequence: CASSSGQNGSPLHF. DNA of the CDR3: TGTGCCAGCAGTTCGGGACAGAATGGTTCACCCCTCCACTTT.